These 28 T cell receptor beta chains were sequenced from one sample in a study of shared clonotypes between healthy human individuals. Measured with immunoSEQ multiplex PCR; TCRdb has only the in-frame clones, and not every one. The sample has roughly 810,000 clones; roughly 96% are singletons. Naive CD8 cells, CD45RO-negative and positively selected for CCR7, excluded terminally differentiated effector memory CD45RA+ cells. Sequencing was done on a sample of naive CD8+ T cells sorted from blood. The source of these receptors is a man aged 25-45 years in good health.

The chain uses TRBV7-8 and TRBJ2-3; no reliable D call. Germline V gene data show CDR1 as SGHVS and CDR2 as FQNEAQ. This CDR3 is 19 amino acids long. Between the trimmed V and J ends, which lost 1 base and 0 bases, there was a span of 20 bases. This CDR3 is CASSLDSVIGPTSTDTQYF. CDR3 in DNA: TGTGCCAGCAGCTTAGATTCGGTAATCGGACCAACTAGCACAGATACGCAGTATTTT. The variable domain in full, with the rest retrieved from reference TRBV7-8 and TRBJ2-3, is GAGVSQSPRYKVAKRGQDVALRCDPISGHVSLFWYQQALGQGPEFLTYFQNEAQLDKSGLPSDRFFAERPEGSVSTLKIQRTQQEDSAVYLCASSLDSVIGPTSTDTQYFGPGTRLTVL.

Only one count was recorded for this clone. The gene calls are TRBV13 and TRBJ1-4, with a possible D match to TRBD1 (5 bases). The V gene lost 8 bases and the J gene lost 7 bases, with 23 bases spanning the gap. In germline, CDR1 is PRHDT, CDR2 FYEKMQ (reference sequence). This CDR3 is 16 amino acids long. The CDR3 loop is CASSEKRDGFLEKLFF. In DNA form, the CDR3 reads TGTGCCAGCTCTGAAAAAAGGGACGGGTTTCTTGAAAAACTGTTTTTT.

V is TRBV14 and J is TRBJ2-7; a possible D gene is TRBD1 (6 bases). The CDR3 sequence is 15 residues long. Trimming removed 4 bases at V and 0 bases at J, with 13 bases between. The germline gives CDR1 SGHDN, CDR2 FVKESK. The CDR3 DNA reads as TGTGCCAGCAGCCTCAGGGGCTCAAGCTCCTACGAGCAGTACTTC. Translating it yields CASSLRGSSSYEQYF.

This CDR3 reads CSVDEGVGTYGYTF. The CDR3, as DNA: TGCAGCGTCGACGAGGGGGTGGGGACTTATGGCTACACCTTC. The chain recombines TRBV29-1 with TRBJ1-2, with D possibly matching TRBD1 (6 bases). V gave up 6 bases and J gave up 5 bases, with 19 bases separating them. The CDR3 loop spans 14 amino acids. The germline gives CDR1 SQVTM, CDR2 ANQGSEA.

The V gene is TRBV10-3, the J gene TRBJ1-1; D call uncertain. Germline V CDR1 and CDR2: ENHRY, SYGVKD. V was shortened by 4 bases and J by 5 bases, with 11 bases between the two germline ends. The CDR3 is made up of 13 amino acids. CDR3 loop: CAISGPGITEAFF. The CDR3, as DNA: TGTGCCATCAGTGGCCCAGGTATTACTGAAGCTTTCTTT.

This clone is a singleton in its sample. The DNA for the CDR3 is TGCGCCAGCAGCCAAGTTTCTAGAGGGGACCGACCCCAGCATTTT. Protein product: CASSQVSRGDRPQHF. The chain employs TRBV4-1 and TRBJ1-5; maybe TRBD1 (5 bases). In germline, CDR1 is MGHRA, CDR2 YSYEKL. V lost 1 base to trimming and J lost 10 bases, with 17 bases between them. This CDR3 has 15 amino acids.

The rearrangement uses TRBV7-8 and TRBJ2-7; D unresolved. Germline CDR1 SGHVS, CDR2 FQNEAQ. V dropped 5 bases and J dropped 5 bases, with 16 bases sitting between them. The CDR3 is 14 residues long. In DNA, the CDR3 is TGTGCCAGCAGCCCCCCGGGTAGCTTGCACGAGCAGTACTTC. Amino acid sequence: CASSPPGSLHEQYF.

V is TRBV7-9 and J is TRBJ1-2; no firm D call. CDR3 length: 12 residues. CDR1 is SEHNR and CDR2 is FQNEAQ in the germline V gene (reference sequence). Trimming left V 1 base short and J 4 bases short, with 4 bases between. CDR3 nucleotides: TGTGCCAGCAGCTTAGATCTCTATGGCTACACCTTC. This translates into CASSLDLYGYTF.

CDR3 nucleotide sequence: TGTGCCAGCAGTTACAACCAGGAGCAGTACTTC. Translation gives CASSYNQEQYF. This sequence joins TRBV6-5 and TRBJ2-7; unclear D gene. The CDR3 extends over 11 amino acids. Germline V gives CDR1 MNHEY, CDR2 SVGAGI. V lost 2 bases to trimming and J lost 7 bases, with 6 bases between them.

The rearrangement links TRBV5-5 to TRBJ1-2; D remains ambiguous. The V end lost 6 bases, the J end lost 6 bases, and 9 bases lay between the germline ends. Germline-derived CDR1 and CDR2 are SGHKS and YYEKEE (reference sequence). The CDR3 totals 11 residues. The CDR3 protein is CASIFGDGYTF. The CDR3 DNA reads TGTGCCAGCATTTTTGGGGATGGCTACACCTTC. Full variable domain (outside the CDR3, taken from reference TRBV5-5 and TRBJ1-2): DAGVTQSPTHLIKTRGQQVTLRCSPISGHKSVSWYQQVLGQGPQFIFQYYEKEERGRGNFPDRFSARQFPNYSSELNVNALLLGDSALYLCASIFGDGYTFGSGTRLTVV.

About this clone itself: Distinct nucleotide sequences in the sample also encode this CDR3. The V call is TRBV7-9, the J call TRBJ2-7; 14 positions agree with TRBD2. Germline V gene data show CDR1 as SEHNR and CDR2 as FQNEAQ (reference sequence). This CDR3 has 15 residues. Trimming at V came to 5 bases and at J to 2 bases, leaving 2 bases not matched to a gene. This chain's CDR3 is CASSTGLAGAYEQYF. In nucleotides, the CDR3 is TGTGCCAGCAGCACGGGACTAGCGGGAGCCTACGAGCAGTACTTC.

The chain carries TRBV5-1 and TRBJ2-5; D gene ambiguous. V lost 0 bases and J 1 base, leaving 4 bases between the germline ends. The CDR3 totals 13 residues. Germline-derived CDR1 and CDR2 are SGHRS and YFSETQ. The CDR3 region has the DNA TGCGCCAGCAGCTTGGGTATCCAAGAGACCCAGTACTTC. It encodes CASSLGIQETQYF.

V and J are TRBV15 and TRBJ2-7; 7 nucleotides match TRBD2. With V trimmed by 1 base and J by 0 bases, 0 bases remained unmatched. Germline assignment: CDR1 LNHNV and CDR2 YYDKDF (reference sequence). The CDR3 contains 14 residues. CDR3 loop: CATSRGTSSYEQYF. The CDR3 DNA reads TGTGCCACCAGCAGAGGGACTAGCTCCTACGAGCAGTACTTC. The entire variable domain, with the rest obtained from reference TRBV15 and TRBJ2-7, is as follows: DAMVIQNPRYQVTQFGKPVTLSCSQTLNHNVMYWYQQKSSQAPKLLFHYYDKDFNNEADTPDNFQSRRPNTSFCFLDIRSPGLGDTAMYLCATSRGTSSYEQYFGPGTRLTVT.

The rearrangement links TRBV7-6 to TRBJ1-4; D uncertain. From germline, CDR1 is SGHVS and CDR2 FNYEAQ. The CDR3 length is 14 residues. The germline V and J ends were trimmed by 5 bases and 5 bases, with 12 bases remaining between them. CDR3 bases: TGTGCCAGCAGCGTCCGGGCTCGGAATGAAAAACTGTTTTTT. Its translation is CASSVRARNEKLFF.

The chain has TRBV5-6 and TRBJ2-2, with 8 bases fitting TRBD1. The CDR3 is 14 amino acids. Looked up from germline, CDR1 is SGHDT and CDR2 is YYEEEE. Trimming cost V 0 bases and J 10 bases; bases outside gene matches: 5. In nucleotides, the CDR3 is TGTGCCAGCAGCTTGGTACAGGGGGTAGAGGAGCTGTTTTTT. This sequence encodes CASSLVQGVEELFF.

This rearrangement joins TRBV5-6 to TRBJ2-3, with 15 positions matching TRBD2. Looked up from germline, CDR1 is SGHDT and CDR2 is YYEEEE. CDR3 length: 16 residues. Trimming took 3 bases from V and 6 from J; bases not matched to a gene: 5. For the CDR3, the DNA is TGTGCCAGCAGCTCGGGACTAGCGGGAGGATCTGATACGCAGTATTTT. Protein: CASSSGLAGGSDTQYF.

The CDR3 region is CASRKDTSTDTQYF. CDR3 nucleotides: TGTGCCAGCCGCAAAGACACTAGCACAGATACGCAGTATTTT. The genes are TRBV7-9 and TRBJ2-3; D call uncertain. V was cut by 8 bases and J by 0 bases, with 12 bases left in between. The CDR3 runs to 14 residues. Germline V gene data show CDR1 as SEHNR and CDR2 as FQNEAQ (reference sequence). Together with reference TRBV7-9 and TRBJ2-3, the CDR3 gives the full variable domain: DTGVSQNPRHKITKRGQNVTFRCDPISEHNRLYWYRQTLGQGPEFLTYFQNEAQLEKSRLLSDRFSAERPKGSFSTLEIQRTEQGDSAMYLCASRKDTSTDTQYFGPGTRLTVL.

The chain joins TRBV5-6 to TRBJ1-5; D uncertain. Germline V lookup: CDR1 SGHDT, CDR2 YYEEEE. There are 14 residues in the CDR3. Trimming left V 4 bases short and J 6 bases short, with 14 bases between. CDR3 DNA sequence: TGTGCCAGCAGCGAACCGGGCGGGATTCAGCCCCAGCATTTT. It yields the protein CASSEPGGIQPQHF.

V and J are TRBV29-1 and TRBJ2-1, with D possibly being TRBD2 (6 bases). V lost 4 bases and J 8 bases, leaving 9 bases between the germline ends. This CDR3 has 11 amino acids. Germline CDR1 SQVTM, CDR2 ANQGSEA. The CDR3 bases are TGCAGCGTTGGCGGGGACGATGAGCAGTTCTTC. This codes for CSVGGDDEQFF.

V gene TRBV23-1 combines with J gene TRBJ2-1; no clear D. TRBV23-1 counts as an open reading frame of uncertain function. Trimming pared 6 bases from V and 2 bases from J, leaving 17 bases between. The CDR3 sequence is 16 residues long. In DNA form, the CDR3 reads TGCGCCAGCAGACTCGGCCGGGTCCTACCCTACAATGAGCAGTTCTTC. It yields the protein CASRLGRVLPYNEQFF.

This sequence joins TRBV4-1 and TRBJ1-4; D possibly corresponds to TRBD1 (5 bases). In germline, CDR1 is MGHRA, CDR2 YSYEKL. CDR3 length: 16 residues. V was shortened by 4 bases and J by 5 bases, with 17 bases between the two germline ends. The CDR3 region is CASSPQSAGINEKLFF. The CDR3 DNA sequence: TGCGCCAGCAGCCCTCAGTCGGCAGGGATAAATGAAAAACTGTTTTTT.

The chain combines TRBV29-1 with TRBJ1-1, with a possible D match to TRBD1 (5 bases). Germline CDR1 and CDR2: SQVTM and ANQGSEA. V was clipped by 4 bases and J by 3 bases, with 18 bases between them. The CDR3 has 15 residues. The CDR3 bases are TGCAGCGTTGGGCTCGCAGGGATAACGGACACTGAAGCTTTCTTT. It translates to CSVGLAGITDTEAFF.

This clone was observed a single time. This specimen includes other DNA sequences encoding the same CDR3. The V gene is TRBV14, the J gene TRBJ2-7; no clear D gene. The CDR3 extends over 13 amino acids. V was cut by 4 bases and J by 0 bases, with 7 bases left in between. Germline V CDR1 and CDR2: SGHDN, FVKESK. This chain's CDR3 is CASSPRPSYEQYF. The CDR3 nucleotides are TGTGCCAGCAGCCCTCGGCCCTCCTACGAGCAGTACTTC.

The rearrangement links TRBV10-1 to TRBJ2-3; 11 bases match TRBD2. CDR1 is WNHNN and CDR2 is SYGVQD in the germline V gene (reference sequence). This CDR3 is 17 amino acids long. V shed 6 bases, J shed 2 bases, and the junction held 10 bases outside the gene matches. The CDR3 here is CASSDIGLAGFTDTQYF. Here the CDR3 DNA reads TGCGCCAGCAGCGACATCGGACTAGCGGGCTTCACAGATACGCAGTATTTT.

Concerning this clone: Other DNA sequences of this sample code for an identical CDR3. The rearrangement links TRBV5-1 to TRBJ2-3; D perhaps matches TRBD2 (6 bases). The CDR3 is made up of 15 amino acids. The V end was cut by 0 bases, the J end by 3 bases, with 11 bases between. The germline gives CDR1 SGHRS, CDR2 YFSETQ. The CDR3 spells CASSLEGGATDTQYF. In DNA form, the CDR3 reads TGCGCCAGCAGCTTGGAAGGAGGGGCGACAGATACGCAGTATTTT.

The chain has TRBV28 and TRBJ2-1; 7 bases line up with TRBD1. Germline-derived CDR1 and CDR2 are MDHEN and SYDVKM. This CDR3 has 15 amino acids. With 6 bases clipped from V and 2 bases from J, the junction kept 7 bases outside the gene matches. The CDR3 coding sequence is TGTGCCAGCAGACCCCGGGACAGTACCTACAATGAGCAGTTCTTC. Protein sequence: CASRPRDSTYNEQFF.

V gene TRBV4-3 combines with J gene TRBJ1-1; D may be TRBD1 (5 bases). V was clipped by 0 bases and J by 0 bases, with 11 bases between them. Germline V lookup: CDR1 LGHNA, CDR2 YSLEER. The CDR3 spans 16 residues. Written as DNA, the CDR3 is TGCGCCAGCAGCCAAGAAGTCACGGGGCTGAACACTGAAGCTTTCTTT. It codes for CASSQEVTGLNTEAFF.

This clone was picked up one time. The chain has TRBV4-1 and TRBJ2-7, with D unresolved. Per the germline V gene, CDR1 is MGHRA and CDR2 is YSYEKL. The CDR3 is 13 amino acids. V lost 4 bases to trimming and J lost 4 bases, with 11 bases between them. The CDR3 spells CASSLELEYEQYF. In DNA, the CDR3 is TGCGCCAGCAGCCTCGAACTCGAATACGAGCAGTACTTC.